This T cell receptor beta chain is drawn from a study of blood T cells in healthy people across ages. Peripheral blood from each donor was collected in a volume of approximately 10 milliliters. This clonotype came up many times. Antigen: not known. J was trimmed by 7 bases and V by 3 bases; bases with no gene match: 17. The CDR3 has 20 amino acids. Germline V CDR1 and CDR2: LGHNA, YNFKEQ. Broader study findings: TCR beta diversity was tightly associated with the proportion of naive T cells. Considered underestimates were the diversity estimates obtained from one million T cells. Naive and antigen-experienced cells were not separated, limiting conclusive comparison.

Together with a sample-barcoded 5' primer, a J-beta primer mix was included in a second PCR lasting about 7 to 12 cycles. TCRdb recomputed calls from the 5' RACE reads with MiXCR, one row per CDR3 protein. The repertoire has fewer than 800,000 distinct CDR3 sequences, less than 40% of them found once; the top ten carry 15% to 17%. The chain carries TRBV4-2 and TRBJ2-1, with TRBD2 identical over 14 bases. This TCR derives from a woman at least 80 years old in good health. Input material: blood. The CDR3 sequence is CASSQTSGGARARDGNEQFF. The CDR3 region has the DNA TGTGCCAGCAGCCAGACTAGCGGGGGGGCCAGAGCAAGGGATGGGAATGAGCAGTTCTTC.